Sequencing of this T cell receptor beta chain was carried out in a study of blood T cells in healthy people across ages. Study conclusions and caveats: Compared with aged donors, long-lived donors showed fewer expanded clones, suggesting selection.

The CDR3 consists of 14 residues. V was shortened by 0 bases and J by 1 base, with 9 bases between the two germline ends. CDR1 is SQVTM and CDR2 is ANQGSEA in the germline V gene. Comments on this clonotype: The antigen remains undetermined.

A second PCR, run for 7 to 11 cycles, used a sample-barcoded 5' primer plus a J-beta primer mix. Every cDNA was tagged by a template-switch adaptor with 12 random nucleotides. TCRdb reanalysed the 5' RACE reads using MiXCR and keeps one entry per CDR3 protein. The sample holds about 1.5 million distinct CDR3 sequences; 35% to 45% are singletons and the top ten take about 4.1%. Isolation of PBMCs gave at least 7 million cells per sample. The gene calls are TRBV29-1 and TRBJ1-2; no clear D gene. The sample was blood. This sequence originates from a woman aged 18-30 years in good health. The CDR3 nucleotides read TGCAGCGTTGAAGAGGGGAACGGTAACTATGGCTACACCTTC. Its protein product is CSVEEGNGNYGYTF.